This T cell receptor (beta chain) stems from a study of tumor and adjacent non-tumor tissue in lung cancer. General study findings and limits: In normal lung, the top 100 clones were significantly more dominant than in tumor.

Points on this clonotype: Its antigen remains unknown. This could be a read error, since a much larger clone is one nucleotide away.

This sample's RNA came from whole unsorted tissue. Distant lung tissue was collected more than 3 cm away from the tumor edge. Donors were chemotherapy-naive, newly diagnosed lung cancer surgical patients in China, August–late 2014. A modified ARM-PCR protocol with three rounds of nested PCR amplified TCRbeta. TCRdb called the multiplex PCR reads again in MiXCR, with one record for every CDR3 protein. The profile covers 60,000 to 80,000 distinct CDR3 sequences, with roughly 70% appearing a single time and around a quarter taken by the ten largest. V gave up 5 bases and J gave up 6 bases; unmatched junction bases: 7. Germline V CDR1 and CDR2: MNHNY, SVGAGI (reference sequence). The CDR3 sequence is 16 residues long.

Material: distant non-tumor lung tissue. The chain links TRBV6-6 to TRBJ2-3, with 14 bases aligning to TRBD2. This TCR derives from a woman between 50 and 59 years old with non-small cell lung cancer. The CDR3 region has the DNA TGTGCCAGCAGTATCGGGACTAGCGGGAGTCGGGATACGCAGTATTTT. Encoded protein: CASSIGTSGSRDTQYF.